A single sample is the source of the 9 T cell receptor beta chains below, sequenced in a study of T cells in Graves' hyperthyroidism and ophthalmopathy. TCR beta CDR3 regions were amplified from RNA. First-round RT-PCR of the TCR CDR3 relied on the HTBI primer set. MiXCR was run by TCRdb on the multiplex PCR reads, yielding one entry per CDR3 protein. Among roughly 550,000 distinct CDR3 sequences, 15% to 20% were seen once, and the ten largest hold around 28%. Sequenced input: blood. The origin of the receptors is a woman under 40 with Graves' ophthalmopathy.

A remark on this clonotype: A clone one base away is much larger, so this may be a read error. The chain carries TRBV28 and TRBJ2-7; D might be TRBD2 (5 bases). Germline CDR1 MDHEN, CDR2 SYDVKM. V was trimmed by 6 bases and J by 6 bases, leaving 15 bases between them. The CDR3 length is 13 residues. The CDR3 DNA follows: TGTGCCAGCAGAGAGGGAATTACCCGCGAGCAGTACTTC. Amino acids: CASREGITREQYF. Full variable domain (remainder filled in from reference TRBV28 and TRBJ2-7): DVKVTQSSRYLVKRTGEKVFLECVQDMDHENMFWYRQDPGLGLRLIYFSYDVKMKEKGDIPEGYSVSREKKERFSLILESASTNQTSMYLCASREGITREQYFGPGTRLTVT.

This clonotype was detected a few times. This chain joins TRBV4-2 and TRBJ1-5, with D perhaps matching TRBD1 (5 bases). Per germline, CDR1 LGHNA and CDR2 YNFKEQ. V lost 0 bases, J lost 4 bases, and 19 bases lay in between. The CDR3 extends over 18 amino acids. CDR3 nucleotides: TGTGCCAGCAGCCAAGATGGGGCAGGCCGACTCCCTAATCAGCCCCAGCATTTT. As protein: CASSQDGAGRLPNQPQHF.

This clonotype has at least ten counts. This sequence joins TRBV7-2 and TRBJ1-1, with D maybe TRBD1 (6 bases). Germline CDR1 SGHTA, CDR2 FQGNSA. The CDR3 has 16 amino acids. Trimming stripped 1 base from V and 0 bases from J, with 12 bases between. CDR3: CASSLVGGSMNTEAFF. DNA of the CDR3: TGTGCCAGCAGCTTAGTGGGGGGCAGCATGAACACTGAAGCTTTCTTT.

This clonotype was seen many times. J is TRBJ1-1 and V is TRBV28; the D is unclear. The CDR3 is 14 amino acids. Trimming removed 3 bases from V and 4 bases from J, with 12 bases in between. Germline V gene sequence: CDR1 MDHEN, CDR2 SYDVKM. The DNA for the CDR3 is TGTGCCAGCAGTTTCAGGTCTTTCGTCACTGAAGCTTTCTTT. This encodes CASSFRSFVTEAFF.

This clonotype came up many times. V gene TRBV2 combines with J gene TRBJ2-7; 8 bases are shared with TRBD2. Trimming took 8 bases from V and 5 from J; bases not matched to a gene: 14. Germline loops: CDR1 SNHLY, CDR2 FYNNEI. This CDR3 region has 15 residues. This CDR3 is CASGPHSGNSNEQYF. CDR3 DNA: TGTGCCAGCGGTCCCCATAGCGGGAACTCGAACGAGCAGTACTTC.

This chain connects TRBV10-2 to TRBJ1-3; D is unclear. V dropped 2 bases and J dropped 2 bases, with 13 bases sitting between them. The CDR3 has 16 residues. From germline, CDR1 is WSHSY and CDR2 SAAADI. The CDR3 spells CASSEPRHVTGNTIYF. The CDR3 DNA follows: TGCGCCAGCAGTGAGCCGCGACATGTAACTGGAAACACCATATATTTT.

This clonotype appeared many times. In DNA, the CDR3 is TGCAGCGCAGTGACTAGCGGGAGATTCACAGATACGCAGTATTTT. It translates to CSAVTSGRFTDTQYF. The rearrangement joins TRBV29-1 to TRBJ2-3; 12 bases match TRBD2. Germline trimming cut 7 bases from V and 2 bases from J; bases unmatched to any gene: 7. The CDR3 contains 15 residues. CDR1 and CDR2 from the germline V gene are SQVTM and ANQGSEA.

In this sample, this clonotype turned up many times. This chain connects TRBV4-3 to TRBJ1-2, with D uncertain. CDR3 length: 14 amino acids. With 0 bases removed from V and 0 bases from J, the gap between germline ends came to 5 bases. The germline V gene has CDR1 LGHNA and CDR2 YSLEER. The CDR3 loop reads CASSQESANYGYTF. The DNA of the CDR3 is TGCGCCAGCAGCCAAGAATCAGCTAACTATGGCTACACCTTC.

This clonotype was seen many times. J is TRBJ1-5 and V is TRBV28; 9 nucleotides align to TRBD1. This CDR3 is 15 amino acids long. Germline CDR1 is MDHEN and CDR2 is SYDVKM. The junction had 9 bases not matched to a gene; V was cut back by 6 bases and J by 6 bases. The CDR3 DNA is TGTGCCAGCAGCCATGGACAGGGGAGGATTCAGCCCCAGCATTTT. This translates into CASSHGQGRIQPQHF. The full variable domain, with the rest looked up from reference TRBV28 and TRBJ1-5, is DVKVTQSSRYLVKRTGEKVFLECVQDMDHENMFWYRQDPGLGLRLIYFSYDVKMKEKGDIPEGYSVSREKKERFSLILESASTNQTSMYLCASSHGQGRIQPQHFGDGTRLSIL.